This T cell receptor beta chain stems from a study of T cells after yellow fever vaccination (dated by TCRdb to between 2019 and 2020). Looking at the study overall: The SMART-Seq v4 Ultra Low Input RNA kit was used to prepare libraries from fractions with low cell numbers. The cohort comprised two healthy male donors, one aged 18 to 29 and one aged 30 to 40 years. Bulk PBMC replicates and cell subsets were isolated from blood drawn at multiple timepoints before and after both primary and secondary immunization. Bulk TCR alpha and beta repertoires were sequenced longitudinally to track T-cell clones before and after primary and booster YFV17D yellow fever vaccination.

This clonotype was picked up a small number of times. Its antigen is not yet known. Base qualities are not recorded, but no much larger clone differs from it by a single base. TCR cDNA was made using 5'RACE template switching, a step that added a universal primer site and unique molecular identifiers. Priming for cDNA synthesis came from both the TCR alpha and TCR beta constant segments. Library amplification used two PCR steps, and the second PCR step added sample barcodes and sequencing adapters. Sequencing of libraries was done on Illumina HiSeq 2500 (2x100 bp) or NovaSeq (2x150 bp). On the study's bioinformatics: MIGEC was used to demultiplex reads and collapse the reads into UMI consensus sequences, and MiXCR was used for V(D)J alignment. Using edgeR on replicate PBMC samples, clonotypes were called vaccine-responding if FDR was below 0.01 and the log2 fold change was above 5 up to day 15. CD4 or CD8 identity was assigned to each bulk clonotype according to whether the clonotype was present at higher abundance in the sequenced CD4 repertoire or the sequenced CD8 repertoire. TCRdb applied fastp at Q25 and MiXCR to the public reads, then kept only in-frame beta chains. Every entry covers one CDR3 protein and lists the most common genes and DNA from its rows. The V and J calls shown here were made by TCRdb, not taken from the authors' results. For this sample the table gives 250,000 or so distinct CDR3 sequences, of which approximately 6.3% were detected only once. About 1% of the sample is in the top ten clones.

CDR1 and CDR2 are drawn from the germline V gene (reference sequence): LNHDA, SQIVND. Its CDR3 holds 15 amino acids, cysteine through phenylalanine. Only the CDR3 part of the read is kept: 45 bases, read in frame from the first base. V and J are truncated by 4 bases and 4 bases respectively, leaving an intervening sequence of 16 bases. In the paper's terms, the treatment or condition label means: live attenuated yellow fever vaccine strain. A standard Ficoll-Paque protocol was used to isolate PBMCs from peripheral blood. Dynabeads CD4 and CD8 positive selection kits were used to isolate the CD4 and CD8 T-cell fractions. TriZol was used to extract RNA from bulk PBMCs, CD4 and CD8 fractions, and dextramer-positive and dextramer-negative fractions. What the authors observed across the whole study: Computational filtering was needed because FACS-sorted repertoires could contain abundant contaminating clonotypes from the bulk population. A small fraction of clonotypes showed up in both the CD4 and CD8 compartments, probably as a result of convergent recombination. Most clones expanded after primary vaccination (almost 97% of CD4 and around nine tenths of CD8) were re-detected after the booster, suggesting that broad memory maintenance occurred. Because only two donors were included in the study, the extent to which the findings can be generalized is limited. Compared with the primary T-cell response, the secondary T-cell response was weaker but faster, peaking on day 5 rather than day 15.

This TCR was recovered from a man aged 25 to 40 who received the YFV17D yellow fever vaccine. The chain was built from TRBV19 and TRBJ1-1; TRBD1 might be the D gene, on 5 matching bases. The material sequenced was CD4+ T cells sorted from PBMCs, taken on the day of the yellow fever booster vaccination. CDR3 reads: CASSNRYGGGTEAFF. The nucleotide sequence reads as follows: TGTGCCAGTAGTAACCGATACGGGGGAGGCACTGAAGCTTTCTTT.